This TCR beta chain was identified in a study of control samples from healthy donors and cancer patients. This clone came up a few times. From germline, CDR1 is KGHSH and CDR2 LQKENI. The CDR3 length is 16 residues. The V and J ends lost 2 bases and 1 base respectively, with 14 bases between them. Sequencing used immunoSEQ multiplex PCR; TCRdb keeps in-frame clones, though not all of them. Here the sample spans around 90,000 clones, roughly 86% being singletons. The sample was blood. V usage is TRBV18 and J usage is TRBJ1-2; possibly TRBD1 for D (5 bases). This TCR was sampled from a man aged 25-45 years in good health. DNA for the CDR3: TGTGCCAGCTCACCAAGTTCGCAGGGATATAACTATGGCTACACCTTC. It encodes CASSPSSQGYNYGYTF.